This T cell receptor beta chain was observed in a study of shared clonotypes between healthy human individuals. The CDR3 runs to 14 residues. Germline V CDR1 and CDR2: SQVTM, ANQGSEA. V shed 6 bases and J 4 bases; nucleotides not matched to a gene: 11. Study-wide results and limits: Sampling covered blood only; tissue repertoires likely differ.

There were only Caucasian adults among the donors, and all lived in Nashville, Tennessee. Sequencing used immunoSEQ multiplex PCR; TCRdb keeps in-frame clones, though not all of them. This sample yields about 1.5 million clones, of which approximately 98% are seen a single time; 0.4% to 0.45% belongs to the top ten. On this clone: Its antigen remains unidentified.

The sample comprised naive CD4+ T cells sorted from blood. Subset denoted: CD45RA+ positively selected. The receptor's source is a young man in good health. This chain joins TRBV29-1 and TRBJ2-7; the match to TRBD1 covers 8 bases. CDR3 region: CSVGYRGRTYEQYF. In DNA, the CDR3 is TGCAGCGTGGGTTACAGGGGGAGAACATACGAGCAGTACTTC.